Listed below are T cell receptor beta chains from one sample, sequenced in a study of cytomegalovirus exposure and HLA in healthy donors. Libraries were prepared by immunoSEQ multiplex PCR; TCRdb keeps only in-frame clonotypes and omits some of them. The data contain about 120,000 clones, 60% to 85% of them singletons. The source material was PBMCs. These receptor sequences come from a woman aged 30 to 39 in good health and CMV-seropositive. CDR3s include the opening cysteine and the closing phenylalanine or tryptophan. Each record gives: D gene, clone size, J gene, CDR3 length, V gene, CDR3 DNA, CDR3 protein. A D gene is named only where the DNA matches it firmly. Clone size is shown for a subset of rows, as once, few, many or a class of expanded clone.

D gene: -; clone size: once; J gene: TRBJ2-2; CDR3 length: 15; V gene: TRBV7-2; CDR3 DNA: TGTGCCAGCAGCCCCGAGGAAGCGATGGCCGGGGAGCTGTTTTTT; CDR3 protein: CASSPEEAMAGELFF
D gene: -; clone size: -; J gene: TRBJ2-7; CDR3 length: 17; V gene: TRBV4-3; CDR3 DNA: TGCGCCAGCAGCCAAGTTCTCGGCGGGACGGACTCCTACGAGCAGTACTTC; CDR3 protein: CASSQVLGGTDSYEQYF
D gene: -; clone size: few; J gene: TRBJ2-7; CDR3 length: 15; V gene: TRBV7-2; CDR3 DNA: TGTGCCAGCACCAAGGGGTCAGGGGGGCCTTACGAGCAGTACTTC; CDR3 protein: CASTKGSGGPYEQYF
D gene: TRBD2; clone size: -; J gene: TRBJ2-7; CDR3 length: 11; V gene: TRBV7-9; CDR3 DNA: TGTGCCAGCAGCCGGGAGGGAGAGCAGTACTTC; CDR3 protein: CASSREGEQYF
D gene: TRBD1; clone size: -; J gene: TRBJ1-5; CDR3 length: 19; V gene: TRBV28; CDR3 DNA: TGTGCCAGCAGTTTATATCGGGACAGGGGGGCTGTAAGCAATCAGCCCCAGCATTTT; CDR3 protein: CASSLYRDRGAVSNQPQHF
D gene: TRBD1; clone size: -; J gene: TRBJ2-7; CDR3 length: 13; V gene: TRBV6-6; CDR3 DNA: TGTGCCAGCAGCCGGGGGACAGGGGGAGAGCAGTACTTC; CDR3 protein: CASSRGTGGEQYF
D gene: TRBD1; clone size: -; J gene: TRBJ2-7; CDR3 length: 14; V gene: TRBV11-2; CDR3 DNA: TGTGCCAGCAGACGTCTGACAGGGGGTTACGAGCAGTACTTC; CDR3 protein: CASRRLTGGYEQYF
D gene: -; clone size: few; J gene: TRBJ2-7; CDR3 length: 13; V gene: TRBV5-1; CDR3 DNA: TGCGCCAGCAGCTTGATACCAGTTCAGGAGCAGTACTTC; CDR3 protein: CASSLIPVQEQYF
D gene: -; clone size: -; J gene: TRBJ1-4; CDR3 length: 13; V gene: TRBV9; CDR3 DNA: TGTGCCAGCAGCCGGGGGACTAATGAAAAACTGTTTTTT; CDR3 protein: CASSRGTNEKLFF
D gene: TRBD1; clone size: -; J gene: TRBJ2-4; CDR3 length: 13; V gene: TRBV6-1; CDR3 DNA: TGTGCCAGCAGTGAACGGCAGGGGGACATTCAGTACTTC; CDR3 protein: CASSERQGDIQYF
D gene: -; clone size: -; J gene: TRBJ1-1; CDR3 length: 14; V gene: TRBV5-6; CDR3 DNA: TGTGCCAGCAGCCCGAGCCAGGCGAACACTGAAGCTTTCTTT; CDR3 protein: CASSPSQANTEAFF
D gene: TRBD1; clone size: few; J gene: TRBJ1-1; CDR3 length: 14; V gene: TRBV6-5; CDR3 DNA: TGTGCCAGCAGCAGGGACAGGGGAGGCACTGAAGCTTTCTTT; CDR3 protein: CASSRDRGGTEAFF
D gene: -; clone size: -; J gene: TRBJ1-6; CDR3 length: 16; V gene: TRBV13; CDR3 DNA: TGTGCCAGCAGCACCCCGGACGGAGGAACTAATTCACCCCTCCACTTT; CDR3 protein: CASSTPDGGTNSPLHF
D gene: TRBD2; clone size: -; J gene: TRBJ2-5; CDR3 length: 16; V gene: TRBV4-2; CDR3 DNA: TGTGCCAGCAGCCATACACCTGGGGGGGAAGGGGAGACCCAGTACTTC; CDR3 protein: CASSHTPGGEGETQYF
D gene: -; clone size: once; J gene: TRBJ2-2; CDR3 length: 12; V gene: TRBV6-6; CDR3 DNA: TGTGCCAGCAGCACAGGATTCGCGGAGCTGTTTTTT; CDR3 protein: CASSTGFAELFF
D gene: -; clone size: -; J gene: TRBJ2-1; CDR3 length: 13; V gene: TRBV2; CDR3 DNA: TGTGCCAGCAGAGGCGGTTTCCTTAATGAGCAGTTCTTC; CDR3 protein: CASRGGFLNEQFF
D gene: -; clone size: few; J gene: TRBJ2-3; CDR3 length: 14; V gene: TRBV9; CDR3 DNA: TGTGCCAGCAGCCAACTAGTGATCACAGATACGCAGTATTTT; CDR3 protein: CASSQLVITDTQYF
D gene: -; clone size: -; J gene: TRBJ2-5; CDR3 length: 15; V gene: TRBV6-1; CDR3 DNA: TGTGCCACCCCAACACAGGGTCAACGCGAGGAGACCCAGTACTTC; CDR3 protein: CATPTQGQREETQYF
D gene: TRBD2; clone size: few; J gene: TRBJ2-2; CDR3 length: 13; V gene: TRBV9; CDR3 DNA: TGTGCCAGCACGACGGGGGGTACCGGGGAGCTGTTTTTT; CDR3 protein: CASTTGGTGELFF
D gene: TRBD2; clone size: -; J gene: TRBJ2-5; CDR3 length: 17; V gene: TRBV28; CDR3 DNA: TGTGCCAGCAGTCGCGGGACTAGCGGGGGGGAACCGGGGGTCCAGTACTTC; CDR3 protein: CASSRGTSGGEPGVQYF
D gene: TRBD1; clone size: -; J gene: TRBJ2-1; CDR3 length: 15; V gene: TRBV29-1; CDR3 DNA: TGCAGCGTTGAAGAGGGACAGGGCCCATACAATGAGCAGTTCTTC; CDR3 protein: CSVEEGQGPYNEQFF
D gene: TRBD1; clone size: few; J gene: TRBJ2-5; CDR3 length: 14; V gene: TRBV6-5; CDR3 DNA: TGTGCCAGCTCAATTTACAGGGGGCAAGAGACCCAGTACTTC; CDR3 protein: CASSIYRGQETQYF
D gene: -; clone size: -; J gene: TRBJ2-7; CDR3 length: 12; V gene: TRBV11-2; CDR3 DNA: TGTGCCAGCAGCTCACTGGACAGCCCTTCGTACTTC; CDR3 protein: CASSSLDSPSYF
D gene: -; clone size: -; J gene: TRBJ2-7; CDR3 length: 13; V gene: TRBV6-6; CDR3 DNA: TGTGCCAGCAGTTACCGGGTGAGGAACGAGCAGTACTTC; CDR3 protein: CASSYRVRNEQYF
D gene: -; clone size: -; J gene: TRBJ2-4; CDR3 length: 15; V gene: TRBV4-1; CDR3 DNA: TGCGCCAGCAGCGAGGGGGTTCGTGCCAAAAACATTCAGTACTTC; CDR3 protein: CASSEGVRAKNIQYF
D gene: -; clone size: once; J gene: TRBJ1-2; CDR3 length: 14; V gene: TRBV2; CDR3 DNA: TGTGCCAGCAGTGAAGTACGGGGGATGAATGGCTACACCTTC; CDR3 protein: CASSEVRGMNGYTF
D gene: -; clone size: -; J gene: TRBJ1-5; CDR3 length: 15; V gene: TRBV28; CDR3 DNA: TGTGCCAGCAGTTTGGGCTCTGGATATAATCAGCCCCAGCATTTT; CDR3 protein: CASSLGSGYNQPQHF
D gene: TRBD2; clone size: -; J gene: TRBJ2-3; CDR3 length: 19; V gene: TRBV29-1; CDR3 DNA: TGCAGCGTTGCTGTGACTAGCGGGGGGCCGTCCTCTAGCACAGATACGCAGTATTTT; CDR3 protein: CSVAVTSGGPSSSTDTQYF
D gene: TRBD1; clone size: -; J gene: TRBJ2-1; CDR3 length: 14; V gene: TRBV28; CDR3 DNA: TGTGCCAGCAGTCCTGGGACAGGATACAATGAGCAGTTCTTC; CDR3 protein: CASSPGTGYNEQFF
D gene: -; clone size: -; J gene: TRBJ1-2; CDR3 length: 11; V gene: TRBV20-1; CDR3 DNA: TGCAGTGCCCGTCCGGACTATGGCTACACCTTC; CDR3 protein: CSARPDYGYTF
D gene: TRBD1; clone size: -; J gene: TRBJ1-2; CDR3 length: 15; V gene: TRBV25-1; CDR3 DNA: TGTGCCAGCAGTGAATGGGGGGACAGTTCTTATGGCTACACCTTC; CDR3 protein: CASSEWGDSSYGYTF